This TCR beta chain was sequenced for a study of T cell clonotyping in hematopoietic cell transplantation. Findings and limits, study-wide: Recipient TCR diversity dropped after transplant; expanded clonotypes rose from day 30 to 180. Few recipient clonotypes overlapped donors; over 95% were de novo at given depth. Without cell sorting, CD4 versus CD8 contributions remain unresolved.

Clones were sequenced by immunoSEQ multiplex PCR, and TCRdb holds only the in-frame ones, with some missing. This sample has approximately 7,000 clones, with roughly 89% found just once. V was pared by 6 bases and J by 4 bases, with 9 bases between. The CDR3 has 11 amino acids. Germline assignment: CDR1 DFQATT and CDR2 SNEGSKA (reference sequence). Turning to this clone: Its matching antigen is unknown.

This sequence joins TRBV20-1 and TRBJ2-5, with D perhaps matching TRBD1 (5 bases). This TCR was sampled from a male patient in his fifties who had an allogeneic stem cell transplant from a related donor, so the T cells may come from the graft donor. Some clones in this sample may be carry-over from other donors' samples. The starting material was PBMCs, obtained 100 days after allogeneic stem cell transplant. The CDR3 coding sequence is TGCAGTGCCCAAAGGGGAGAGACCCAGTACTTC. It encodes CSAQRGETQYF.